This T cell receptor (beta chain) comes out of a study of blood T cell dynamics during melanoma immunotherapy. Time point reported: pre-treatment baseline. Apart from a couple of fast progressors, RECIST 1.1 response was judged 12 weeks post-infusion. The table lists this clone with a count of one. Its antigen remains unknown. V was trimmed by 2 bases and J by 2 bases, leaving 19 bases between them. Germline lookup yields CDR1 LNHDA and CDR2 SQIVND (reference sequence). The CDR3 is made up of 17 amino acids. Study-level findings and limits: Unlike progressors, later disease-control patients had W3 repertoires gaining clonality or diversity. The study could not tell melanoma-specific clones from general immune activation.

Each bulk PBMC sample had approximately 350 ng DNA loaded. Sequencing used immunoSEQ multiplex PCR; TCRdb keeps in-frame clones, though not all of them. The sample lists about 13,000 clones, roughly 86% occurring once. The specimen was blood, collected from a patient treated with checkpoint blockade. The chain is built from TRBV19 and TRBJ2-7; D gene ambiguous. This TCR came from a human donor with melanoma. CDR3 sequence reads: CASSITASWNRAYEQYF. In nucleotides, the CDR3 is TGTGCCAGTAGTATAACGGCCTCCTGGAATAGGGCCTACGAGCAGTACTTC. The full variable domain, its missing parts supplied by reference TRBV19 and TRBJ2-7, is DGGITQSPKYLFRKEGQNVTLSCEQNLNHDAMYWYRQDPGQGLRLIYYSQIVNDFQKGDIAEGYSVSREKKESFPLTVTSAQKNPTAFYLCASSITASWNRAYEQYFGPGTRLTVT.